One sample yielded the 4 T cell receptor beta chains listed below, sequenced in a study of cytomegalovirus exposure and HLA in healthy donors. PCR primers comprised 60 Vbeta and 13 Jbeta primers. Data came from immunoSEQ multiplex PCR; TCRdb stores just in-frame clones and leaves some out. The repertoire holds 150,000 to 200,000 clones, with roughly 12% as singletons. Material for sequencing was PBMCs. These receptors were taken from a man aged 50 to 60 in good health and CMV-seropositive.

Only a few counts were recorded for this clone. This chain joins TRBV4-2 and TRBJ2-5, with 8 bases that match TRBD2. V lost 0 bases to trimming and J lost 5 bases; unmatched junction nucleotides: 8. The CDR3 length is 16 residues. Germline assignment: CDR1 LGHNA and CDR2 YNFKEQ. CDR3 nucleotide sequence: TGTGCCAGCAGCCAAGATGCCGGGGGGGCCCTTGAGACCCAGTACTTC. Translated, it gives CASSQDAGGALETQYF.

This clone was detected a few times. J is TRBJ2-5 and V is TRBV7-3; D gene ambiguous. Trimming shortened V by 1 base and J by 4 bases, and 7 bases separated the two germline ends. The CDR3 runs to 13 residues. CDR1 and CDR2 from the germline V gene are SGHTA and FQGTGA. In DNA form, the CDR3 reads TGTGCCAGCAGCTTAAGAGCTCGAGAGACCCAGTACTTC. It encodes CASSLRARETQYF.

The chain recombines TRBV5-6 with TRBJ2-7; tentative D call: TRBD1 (5 bases). The V gene lost 5 bases and the J gene lost 0 bases, with 12 bases spanning the gap. CDR1 is SGHDT, CDR2 YYEEEE, per germline. The CDR3 covers 14 residues. The CDR3, as DNA: TGTGCCAGCAGGACACAGGCGAGCTCCTACGAGCAGTACGTC. This sequence encodes CASRTQASSYEQYV.

J is TRBJ2-3 and V is TRBV25-1; a possible D gene is TRBD2 (5 bases). Trimming stripped 2 bases from V and 2 bases from J, with 11 bases between. CDR1 MGHDK and CDR2 SYGVNS come from the germline V gene. This CDR3 has 15 amino acids. DNA for the CDR3: TGTGCCAGCAGTGAACCGGCGGGCAACACAGATACGCAGTATTTT. Protein product: CASSEPAGNTDTQYF.